This entry concerns a single T cell receptor beta chain. Its antigen is currently unknown. This sample stems from a study of a mutant IDH1 vaccine in newly diagnosed glioma. About the study: Before enrollment, the patients had been treated with radiotherapy alone, temozolomide alone, or both together. Most of them had received both. Visits V12 and V13 fell at weeks 35 and 47, respectively.

Sequenced by immunoSEQ multiplex PCR; TCRdb stores in-frame clones only, minus some. Of some 57,000 clones listed, around 84% were seen once; the top ten hold approximately 4.5%. The time point was: week 35, safety follow-up. Every vaccination contained 300 ug of the mutant IDH1 20-mer peptide and was paired with topical imiquimod. Eight vaccine doses were administered to patients at weeks 1, 3, 5, 7, 11, 15, 19 and 23. Newly diagnosed WHO grade 3 or 4 IDH1-mutant, ATRX-lost astrocytomas were identified in the donors. Looked up from germline, CDR1 is SGHVS and CDR2 is FQNEAQ. V was shortened by 6 bases and J by 0 bases, with 12 bases between the two germline ends. CDR3 length: 15 residues.

The material was PBMCs, obtained from a glioma patient whose treatment included an IDH1 peptide vaccine. This TCR came from a woman aged 18-30 years with glioma. The J gene is TRBJ2-1, the V gene TRBV7-8; D possibly corresponds to TRBD1 (6 bases). Written as DNA, the CDR3 is TGTGCCAGCAGGTTGGACAGAGTCTCCTACAATGAGCAGTTCTTC. Its protein product is CASRLDRVSYNEQFF.